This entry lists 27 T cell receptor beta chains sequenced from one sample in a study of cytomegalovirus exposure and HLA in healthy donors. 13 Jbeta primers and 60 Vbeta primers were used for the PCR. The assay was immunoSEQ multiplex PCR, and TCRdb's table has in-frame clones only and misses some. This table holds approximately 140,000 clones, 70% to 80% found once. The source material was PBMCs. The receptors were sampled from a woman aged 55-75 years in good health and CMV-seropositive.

The CDR3 protein is CASSAFGGGDEQFF. CDR3 in DNA: TGTGCCAGCAGTGCGTTCGGGGGAGGGGATGAGCAGTTCTTC. This chain links TRBV6-1 with TRBJ2-1; TRBD2 matches at 7 bases. Germline CDR1 and CDR2: MNHNS and SASEGT. This CDR3 contains 14 residues. The ends lost 4 bases at V and 8 bases at J; junction bases unmatched: 8.

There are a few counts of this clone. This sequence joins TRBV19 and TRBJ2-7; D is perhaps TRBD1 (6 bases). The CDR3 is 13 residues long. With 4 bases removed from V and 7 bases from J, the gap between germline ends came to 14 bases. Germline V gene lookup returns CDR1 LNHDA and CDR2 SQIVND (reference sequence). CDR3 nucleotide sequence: TGTGCCAGTAGTAGAAAGGGACAACCAGAGCAGTACTTC. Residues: CASSRKGQPEQYF.

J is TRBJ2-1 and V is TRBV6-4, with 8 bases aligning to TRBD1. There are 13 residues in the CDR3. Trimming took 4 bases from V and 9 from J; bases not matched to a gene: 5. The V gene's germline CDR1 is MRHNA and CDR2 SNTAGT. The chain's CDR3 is CASSGDRYGEQFF. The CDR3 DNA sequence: TGTGCCAGCAGTGGGGACAGGTACGGTGAGCAGTTCTTC.

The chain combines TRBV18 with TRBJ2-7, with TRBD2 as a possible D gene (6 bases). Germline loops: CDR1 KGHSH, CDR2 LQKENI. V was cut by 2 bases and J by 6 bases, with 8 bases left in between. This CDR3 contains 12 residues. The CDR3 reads CASSPAEGEQYF. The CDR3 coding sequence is TGTGCCAGCTCACCAGCGGAGGGCGAGCAGTACTTC.

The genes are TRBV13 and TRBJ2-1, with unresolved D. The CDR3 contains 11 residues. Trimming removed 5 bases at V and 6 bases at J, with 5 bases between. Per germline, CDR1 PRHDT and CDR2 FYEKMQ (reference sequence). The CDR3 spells CASSMANEQFF. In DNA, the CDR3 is TGTGCCAGCAGCATGGCCAATGAGCAGTTCTTC.

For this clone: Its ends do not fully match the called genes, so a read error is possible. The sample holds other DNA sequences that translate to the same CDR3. In DNA, the CDR3 is TGCGCCAGCAGTTACTCGAGTCTCACTGAAGCTTTCTTT. It translates to CASSYSSLTEAFF. J is TRBJ1-1 and V is TRBV6-5; D is undetermined. CDR1 is MNHEY and CDR2 is SVGAGI in the germline V gene. CDR3 length equals 13 residues.

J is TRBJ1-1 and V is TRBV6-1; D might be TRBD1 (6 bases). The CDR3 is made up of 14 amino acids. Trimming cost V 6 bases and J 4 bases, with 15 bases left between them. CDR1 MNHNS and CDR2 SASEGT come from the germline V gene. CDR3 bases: TGTGCCAGCAGCCAGGGGCAGCCGTTCACTGAAGCTTTCTTT. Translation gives CASSQGQPFTEAFF.

In nucleotides, the CDR3 is TGTGCCAGCAGCGCGGGGGTGTACAATGAGCAGTTCTTC. Protein sequence: CASSAGVYNEQFF. V gene TRBV11-3 combines with J gene TRBJ2-1; 7 bases align to TRBD2. After removal of 5 bases from V and 4 bases from J, the junction contained 2 bases not matched to a gene. The germline V gene has CDR1 SGHNT and CDR2 YENEEA. The CDR3 sequence is 13 residues long.

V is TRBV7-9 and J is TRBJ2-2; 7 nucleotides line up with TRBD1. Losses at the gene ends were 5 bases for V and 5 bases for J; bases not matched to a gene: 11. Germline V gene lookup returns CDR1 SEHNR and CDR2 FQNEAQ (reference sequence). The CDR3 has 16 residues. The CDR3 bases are TGTGCCAGCAGCCCCCAGGGAGACAGGGAGACCGGGGAGCTGTTTTTT. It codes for CASSPQGDRETGELFF.

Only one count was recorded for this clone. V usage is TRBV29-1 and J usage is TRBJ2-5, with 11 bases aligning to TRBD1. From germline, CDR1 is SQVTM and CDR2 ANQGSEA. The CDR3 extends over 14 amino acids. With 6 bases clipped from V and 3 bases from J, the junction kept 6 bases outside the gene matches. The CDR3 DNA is TGCAGCGTGGGGAGGACAGGGGGCGAAGAGACCCAGTACTTC. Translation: CSVGRTGGEETQYF.

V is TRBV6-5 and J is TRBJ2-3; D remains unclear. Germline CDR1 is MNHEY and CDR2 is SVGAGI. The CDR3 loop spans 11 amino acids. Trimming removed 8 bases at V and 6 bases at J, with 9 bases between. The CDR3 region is CASGPWDTQYF. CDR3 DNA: TGTGCCAGCGGGCCTTGGGATACGCAGTATTTT.

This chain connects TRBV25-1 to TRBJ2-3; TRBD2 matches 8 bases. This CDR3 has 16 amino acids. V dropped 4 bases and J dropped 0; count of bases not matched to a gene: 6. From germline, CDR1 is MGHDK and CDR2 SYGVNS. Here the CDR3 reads CASSVLAGTSTDTQYF. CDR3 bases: TGTGCCAGCAGTGTCCTAGCGGGCACTAGCACAGATACGCAGTATTTT.

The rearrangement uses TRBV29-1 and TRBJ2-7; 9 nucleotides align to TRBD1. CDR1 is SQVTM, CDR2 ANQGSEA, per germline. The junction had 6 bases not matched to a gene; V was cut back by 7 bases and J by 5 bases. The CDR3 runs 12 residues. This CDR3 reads CSARTGDNEQYF. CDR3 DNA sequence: TGCAGCGCCCGGACAGGGGATAACGAGCAGTACTTC.

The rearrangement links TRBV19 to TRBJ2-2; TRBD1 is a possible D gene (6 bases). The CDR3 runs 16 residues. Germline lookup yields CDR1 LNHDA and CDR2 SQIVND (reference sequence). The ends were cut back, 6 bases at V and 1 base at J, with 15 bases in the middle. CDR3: CASRPQGVENTGELFF. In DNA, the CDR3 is TGTGCCAGTAGACCACAGGGTGTGGAGAACACCGGGGAGCTGTTTTTT.

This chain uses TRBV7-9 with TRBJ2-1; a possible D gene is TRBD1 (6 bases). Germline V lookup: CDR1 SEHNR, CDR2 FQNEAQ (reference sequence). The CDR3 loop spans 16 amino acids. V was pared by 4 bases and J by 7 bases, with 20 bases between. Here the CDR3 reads CASSYPPGRTVNEQFF. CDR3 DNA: TGTGCCAGCAGCTACCCTCCGGGACGGACAGTGAATGAGCAGTTCTTC. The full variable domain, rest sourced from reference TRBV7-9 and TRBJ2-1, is DTGVSQNPRHKITKRGQNVTFRCDPISEHNRLYWYRQTLGQGPEFLTYFQNEAQLEKSRLLSDRFSAERPKGSFSTLEIQRTEQGDSAMYLCASSYPPGRTVNEQFFGPGTRLTVL.

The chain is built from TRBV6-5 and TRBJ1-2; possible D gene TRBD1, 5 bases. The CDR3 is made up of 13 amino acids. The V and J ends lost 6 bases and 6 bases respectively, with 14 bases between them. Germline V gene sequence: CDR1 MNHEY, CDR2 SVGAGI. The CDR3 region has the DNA TGTGCCAGCAGGGTCCCAGGGTTACATGGCTACACCTTC. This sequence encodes CASRVPGLHGYTF.

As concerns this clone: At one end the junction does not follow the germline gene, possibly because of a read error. The CDR3 is CASAGGRVDYGHTF. Written as DNA, the CDR3 is TGTGCCAGTGCCGGGGGAAGGGTTGACTATGGCCACACCTTC. The genes are TRBV19 and TRBJ1-2; a weak D match, TRBD1 (5 bases). Germline V gene sequence: CDR1 LNHDA, CDR2 SQIVND (reference sequence). This CDR3 comprises 14 residues.

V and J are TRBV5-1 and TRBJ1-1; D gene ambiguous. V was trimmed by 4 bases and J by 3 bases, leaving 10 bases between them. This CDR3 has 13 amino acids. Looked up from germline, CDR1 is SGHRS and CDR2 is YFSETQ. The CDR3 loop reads CASSPPRDTEAFF. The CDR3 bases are TGCGCCAGCAGCCCTCCCCGGGACACTGAAGCTTTCTTT.

The CDR3 DNA is TGTGCCAGCAGACAAAGCGGACAGGCCTTTTCTTCACCCCTCCACTTT. It translates to CASRQSGQAFSSPLHF. V gene TRBV25-1 combines with J gene TRBJ1-6; 7 bases map to TRBD1. CDR1 is MGHDK and CDR2 is SYGVNS in the germline V gene. The CDR3 extends over 16 amino acids. With V trimmed by 6 bases and J by 9 bases, 14 bases remained unmatched.

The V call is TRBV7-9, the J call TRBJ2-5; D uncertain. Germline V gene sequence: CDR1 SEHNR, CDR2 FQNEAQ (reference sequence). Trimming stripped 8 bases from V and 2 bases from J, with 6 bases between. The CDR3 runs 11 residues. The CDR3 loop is CASREQETQYF. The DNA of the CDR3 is TGTGCCAGCCGAGAGCAAGAGACCCAGTACTTC.

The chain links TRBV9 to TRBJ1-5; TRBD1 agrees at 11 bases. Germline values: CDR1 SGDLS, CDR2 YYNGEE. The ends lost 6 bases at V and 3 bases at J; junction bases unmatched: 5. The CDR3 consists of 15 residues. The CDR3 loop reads CASTRTGGNNQPQHF. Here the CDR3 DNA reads TGTGCCAGCACCCGGACAGGGGGCAACAATCAGCCCCAGCATTTT.

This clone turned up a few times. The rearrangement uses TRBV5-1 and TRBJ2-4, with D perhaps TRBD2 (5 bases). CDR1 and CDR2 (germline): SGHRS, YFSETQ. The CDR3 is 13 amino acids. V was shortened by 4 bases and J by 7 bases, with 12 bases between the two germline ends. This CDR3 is CASSPPAGNIQYF. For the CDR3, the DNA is TGCGCCAGCAGCCCGCCGGCGGGCAACATTCAGTACTTC.

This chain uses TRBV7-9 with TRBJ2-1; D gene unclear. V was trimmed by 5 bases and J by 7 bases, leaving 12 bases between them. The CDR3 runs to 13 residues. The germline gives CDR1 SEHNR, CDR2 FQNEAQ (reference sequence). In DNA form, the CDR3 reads TGTGCCAGCAGCCCATACGGGTGGAATGAGCAGTTCTTC. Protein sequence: CASSPYGWNEQFF.

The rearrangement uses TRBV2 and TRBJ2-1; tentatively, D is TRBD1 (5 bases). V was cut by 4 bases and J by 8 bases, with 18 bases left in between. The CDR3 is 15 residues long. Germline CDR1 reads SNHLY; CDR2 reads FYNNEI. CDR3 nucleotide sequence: TGTGCCAGCAGTGTTTACAGGTCACCGGGCGATGAGCAGTTCTTC. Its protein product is CASSVYRSPGDEQFF.

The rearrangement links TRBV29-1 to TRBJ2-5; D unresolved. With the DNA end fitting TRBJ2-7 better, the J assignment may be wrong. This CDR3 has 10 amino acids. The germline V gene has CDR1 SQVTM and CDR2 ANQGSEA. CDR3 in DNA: TGCAGCGTGGCAGGAAACGAGCAGTACTTC. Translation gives CSVAGNEQYF.

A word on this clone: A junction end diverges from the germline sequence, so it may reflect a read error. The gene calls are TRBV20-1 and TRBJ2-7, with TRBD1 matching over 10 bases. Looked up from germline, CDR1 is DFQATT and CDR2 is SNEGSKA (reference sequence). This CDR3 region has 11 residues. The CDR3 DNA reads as TGCAGTGCTAAGACAGGGGGCGGCGCGGACTTC. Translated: CSAKTGGGADF.

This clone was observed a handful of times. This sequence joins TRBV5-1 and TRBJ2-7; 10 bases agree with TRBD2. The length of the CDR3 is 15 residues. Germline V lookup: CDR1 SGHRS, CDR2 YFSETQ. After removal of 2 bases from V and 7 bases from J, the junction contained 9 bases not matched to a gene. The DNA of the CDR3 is TGCGCCAGCAGCTTAGGTGAGCGGGGGGGAAGAGAGCAGTACTTC. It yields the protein CASSLGERGGREQYF.